This TCR beta chain stems from a study of OX40 agonist ivuxolimab in advanced cancers. Turning to the study itself: Each dose-escalation patient presented with hepatocellular carcinoma, melanoma, renal cell or head and neck cancer. Three patients showed partial responses: one hepatocellular carcinoma and two cutaneous melanoma cases.

Trimming left V 0 bases short and J 9 bases short, with 18 bases between. Germline loops: CDR1 MNHEY, CDR2 SMNVEV (reference sequence). The CDR3 covers 16 residues. A word on this clone: The antigen is unknown.

The study, taken as a whole, reports: CD4+ and CD8+ blood T cells expanded clonally by week 6 at 0.1 to 3.0 mg/kg. In general, CD8+ T cells held more expanded clones than CD4+ did, on average.

Sequencing was performed with immunoSEQ multiplex PCR; in TCRdb, only in-frame clones are kept and a portion is missing. This sample has roughly 29,000 clones, with approximately 93% found just once. The chain joins TRBV27 to TRBJ2-1; possibly TRBD2 for D (7 bases). This sequence was found in an adult with an advanced solid tumor such as melanoma, head and neck, liver or kidney cancer. The sequences come from CD4+ or CD8+ T cells sorted from blood, collected in a trial of the OX40 agonist ivuxolimab. The CDR3 region is CASSLSAGARHGEQFF. DNA of the CDR3: TGTGCCAGCAGTTTATCTGCGGGGGCCCGACATGGTGAGCAGTTCTTC.